One and the same sample provided the 16 T cell receptor beta chains below, sequenced in a study of blood T cell repertoires in COVID-19. Profiling relied on immunoSEQ multiplex PCR, and the TCRdb table lists in-frame clones only, not all of them. This sample has about 210,000 clones, with roughly 90% found just once. The sequencing sample was made of peripheral blood. These receptors came from a man aged 18-30 years with active or convalescent COVID-19.

The chain has TRBV29-1 and TRBJ1-1, with a weak D call TRBD1 (5 bases). V lost 2 bases and J 4 bases, leaving 8 bases between the germline ends. Germline CDR1 SQVTM, CDR2 ANQGSEA. The CDR3 covers 12 residues. The CDR3 loop reads CSVERGLTEAFF. The CDR3 nucleotides are TGCAGCGTTGAAAGGGGTCTCACTGAAGCTTTCTTT.

The chain couples TRBV5-5 to TRBJ2-1, with D uncertain. V gave up 4 bases and J gave up 10 bases, with 9 bases separating them. Germline V lookup: CDR1 SGHKS, CDR2 YYEKEE (reference sequence). The CDR3 sequence is 11 residues long. This CDR3 reads CASSPAREQFF. As DNA, the CDR3 is TGTGCCAGCAGCCCCGCCAGGGAGCAGTTCTTC.

This rearrangement joins TRBV29-1 to TRBJ1-1; the match to TRBD1 covers 7 bases. Germline trimming cut 4 bases from V and 3 bases from J; bases unmatched to any gene: 5. CDR1 and CDR2 (germline): SQVTM, ANQGSEA. The CDR3 spans 13 residues. CDR3 nucleotides: TGCAGCGTTGGAGGGGGCTCGGACACTGAAGCTTTCTTT. Encoded protein: CSVGGGSDTEAFF.

The CDR3 is CASSLGGFSSYNEQFF. CDR3 nucleotide sequence: TGTGCCAGCAGCTTAGGCGGCTTTAGCTCCTACAATGAGCAGTTCTTC. This chain uses TRBV7-2 with TRBJ2-1, with no clear D. CDR3 length: 16 residues. V dropped 1 base and J dropped 0 bases, with 10 bases sitting between them. Germline assignment: CDR1 SGHTA and CDR2 FQGNSA.

The V and J genes are TRBV6-2 or TRBV6-3 and TRBJ1-2; D unclear. CDR1 is MNHEY and CDR2 is SVGEGT in the germline V gene. The CDR3 has 15 residues. V gave up 6 bases and J gave up 1 base, with 15 bases separating them. CDR3 coding DNA: TGTGCCAGCAGCGACGGGTCGAGGATTAACTATGGCTACACCTTC. Residues: CASSDGSRINYGYTF.

The rearrangement links TRBV9 to TRBJ2-5, with 11 bases aligning to TRBD2. Germline CDR1 SGDLS, CDR2 YYNGEE. With V trimmed by 0 bases and J by 9 bases, 4 bases remained unmatched. The CDR3 runs to 14 residues. CDR3 sequence reads: CASSVDSGGDPQYF. The CDR3 nucleotides read TGTGCCAGCAGCGTAGATAGCGGGGGGGACCCCCAGTACTTC.

In this sample, this clone turned up a few times. The J gene is TRBJ2-1, the V gene TRBV14; 9 nucleotides align to TRBD1. Germline values: CDR1 SGHDN, CDR2 FVKESK. CDR3 length: 12 residues. Losses at the gene ends were 4 bases for V and 15 bases for J; bases not matched to a gene: 7. The chain's CDR3 is CASSPTGGGRFF. In nucleotides, the CDR3 is TGTGCCAGCAGCCCGACAGGGGGAGGTCGGTTCTTC.

V usage is TRBV11-2 and J usage is TRBJ1-4; D ambiguous. Germline assignment: CDR1 SGHAT and CDR2 FQNNGV. The V and J ends lost 2 bases and 3 bases respectively, with 10 bases between them. This CDR3 has 15 residues. The CDR3 reads CASSLQSGANEKLFF. Written as DNA, the CDR3 is TGTGCCAGCAGCTTACAGTCCGGGGCTAATGAAAAACTGTTTTTT.

This clone was seen once. The same CDR3 arises from other DNA sequences in this sample as well. The genes are TRBV9 and TRBJ2-7, with a tentative D call TRBD1 (6 bases). Germline loops: CDR1 SGDLS, CDR2 YYNGEE. V was clipped by 0 bases and J by 1 base, with 8 bases between them. CDR3 length equals 14 residues. This chain's CDR3 is CASSVGTVSYEQYF. As DNA, the CDR3 is TGTGCCAGCAGCGTAGGGACAGTTTCCTACGAGCAGTACTTC.

The rearrangement joins TRBV3-1 (or the pseudogene TRBV3-2) to TRBJ2-1; possible D gene TRBD2, 6 bases. Looked up from germline, CDR1 is LGHDT and CDR2 is YNNKEL (reference sequence). V was pared by 0 bases and J by 0 bases, with 9 bases between. CDR3 size: 16 residues. The CDR3 here is CASSQDAGSSYNEQFF. CDR3 coding DNA: TGTGCCAGCAGCCAAGATGCGGGGAGCTCCTACAATGAGCAGTTCTTC.

This chain links TRBV4-1 with TRBJ2-7; 14 bases are a match to TRBD2. V gave up 2 bases and J gave up 4 bases; unmatched junction bases: 13. The CDR3 contains 19 residues. Germline CDR1 and CDR2: MGHRA and YSYEKL. The CDR3 DNA reads TGCGCCAGCAGCCAACCACCGGGACTAGCGGGAGAGTCCGGGTACGAGCAGTACTTC. Translated: CASSQPPGLAGESGYEQYF.

V usage is TRBV12-3 or TRBV12-4 and J usage is TRBJ1-4; D not resolved. CDR3 length: 12 residues. Trimming stripped 6 bases from V and 10 bases from J, with 12 bases between. CDR3 amino acids: CASSYPRGKLFF. The CDR3 DNA reads TGTGCCAGCAGCTACCCCCGAGGAAAACTGTTTTTT.

This chain connects TRBV2 to TRBJ1-1, with no clear D. Between the trimmed V and J ends, which lost 1 base and 0 bases, there was a span of 9 bases. This CDR3 region has 15 residues. CDR1 SNHLY and CDR2 FYNNEI come from the germline V gene. The CDR3 nucleotides read TGTGCCAGCAGTGAAGGGAGAGCTATGAACACTGAAGCTTTCTTT. It codes for CASSEGRAMNTEAFF.

For the CDR3, the DNA is TGTGCCAGCAGCCCGGAGGAGGGTGGCACCGGGGAGCTGTTTTTT. Its translation is CASSPEEGGTGELFF. V is TRBV7-9 and J is TRBJ2-2, with a possible D match to TRBD2 (6 bases). Germline V CDR1 and CDR2: SEHNR, FQNEAQ (reference sequence). Trimming removed 5 bases at V and 4 bases at J, with 14 bases between. The CDR3 spans 15 residues.

In its sample, this clone was seen a few times. The genes are TRBV5-1 and TRBJ1-1, with 9 bases fitting TRBD1. This CDR3 is 16 amino acids long. Germline lookup yields CDR1 SGHRS and CDR2 YFSETQ. V trimming: 4 bases; J trimming: 2 bases; junction bases outside the gene matches: 9. Here the CDR3 DNA reads TGCGCCAGCAGCCCCTCCTGGACAGGGGCAAACACTGAAGCTTTCTTT. Translating gives CASSPSWTGANTEAFF. The whole variable domain, remainder taken from reference TRBV5-1 and TRBJ1-1, is KAGVTQTPRYLIKTRGQQVTLSCSPISGHRSVSWYQQTPGQGLQFLFEYFSETQRNKGNFPGRFSGRQFSNSRSEMNVSTLELGDSALYLCASSPSWTGANTEAFFGQGTRLTVV.

This clone was observed once. V gene TRBV6-2 or TRBV6-3 combines with J gene TRBJ1-5, with 7 bases that match TRBD1. The V gene's germline CDR1 is MNHEY and CDR2 SVGEGT. Trimming cost V 5 bases and J 7 bases; bases outside gene matches: 11. The CDR3 sequence is 15 residues long. The CDR3 DNA sequence: TGTGCCAGCAGTCCCCAGACAGGGACGGGGCAGCCCCAGCATTTT. It yields the protein CASSPQTGTGQPQHF.